Each of the 4 T cell receptor beta chains below was sequenced from the same sample in a study of T cells after yellow fever vaccination. TCRdb redid the calling of the 5' RACE reads with MiXCR, one entry per CDR3 protein. The sample yields approximately 340,000 distinct CDR3 sequences, 8.7% seen once. Here the sequenced sample was PBMCs, taken on the day of the first yellow fever vaccination. These receptors were collected from a young man who received the YFV17D yellow fever vaccine.

The chain uses TRBV7-6 and TRBJ2-5; D is perhaps TRBD1 or TRBD2 (5 bases each). The CDR3 covers 14 residues. CDR1 is SGHVS and CDR2 is FNYEAQ in the germline V gene. V was shortened by 8 bases and J by 6 bases, with 19 bases between the two germline ends. In nucleotides, the CDR3 is TGTGCCAGCGGAGAGGGGTTCGTCTTGAAGACCCAGTACTTC. Its protein product is CASGEGFVLKTQYF. The whole variable domain, filled in from reference TRBV7-6 and TRBJ2-5, reads GAGVSQSPRYKVTKRGQDVALRCDPISGHVSLYWYRQALGQGPEFLTYFNYEAQQDKSGLPNDRFSAERPEGSISTLTIQRTEQRDSAMYRCASGEGFVLKTQYFGPGTRLLVL.

This clonotype was found a few times. J is TRBJ2-5 and V is TRBV12-5; D not resolved. Germline values: CDR1 LGHNT, CDR2 FRNRAP. There are 16 residues in the CDR3. Trimming stripped 2 bases from V and 1 base from J, with 14 bases between. The CDR3 DNA sequence: TGTGCTAGTGGTTTGAGGTTCGGAGAGACCCAAGAGACCCAGTACTTC. Translated, it gives CASGLRFGETQETQYF.

Only a few counts were recorded for this clonotype. V and J are TRBV11-2 and TRBJ1-2; 9 nucleotides align to TRBD1. J lost 3 bases, V lost 0 bases, and 8 bases had no gene match. This CDR3 has 17 residues. Germline V gene data show CDR1 as SGHAT and CDR2 as FQNNGV. CDR3 region: CASSLELTGGGYYGYTF. Written as DNA, the CDR3 is TGTGCCAGCAGCTTAGAGTTGACAGGGGGAGGTTACTATGGCTACACCTTC.

The V call is TRBV5-1, the J call TRBJ1-1, with D possibly being TRBD1 (6 bases). From germline, CDR1 is SGHRS and CDR2 YFSETQ. The CDR3 extends over 15 amino acids. V lost 5 bases and J 0 bases, leaving 14 bases between the germline ends. The CDR3 DNA sequence: TGCGCCAGCAGATATACAGGGTACATGAACACTGAAGCTTTCTTT. It is translated as CASRYTGYMNTEAFF.